This is a list of T cell receptor beta chains from one sample in a study of CD8 T cells in Susac syndrome. TCRdb fed the immunoSEQ multiplex PCR reads into MiXCR, producing one record per CDR3 protein. The repertoire has 150,000 to 200,000 distinct CDR3 sequences, approximately 94% of them found once; the top ten carry about 0.1%. Sequenced input: CD4+ T cells from PBMCs. The receptors originated from a human donor in good health. The CDR3 runs from the conserved cysteine through the conserved F or W. A D gene is named only where the DNA matches it firmly. Clone size is stated in some rows and not others, as once, few, many or a class when expanded.

TRBJ2-2 NA TRBV7-2 NA TGTGCCAGCAGGCCTACTAGTTCCACCGGGGAGCTGTTTTTT CASRPTSSTGELFF
TRBJ2-7 TRBD1 TRBV12-3/TRBV12-4 NA TGTGCCAGCAGAACAACAGGGGGCCCCAACGAGCAGTACTTC CASRTTGGPNEQYF
TRBJ1-1 NA TRBV7-9 NA TGTGCCAGCAGCTTAACCCTTTCCGACACTGAAGCTTTCTTT CASSLTLSDTEAFF
TRBJ1-2 NA TRBV28 NA TGTGCCAGCAGCCGGGCAGTTGGCTACACCTTC CASSRAVGYTF
TRBJ2-3 TRBD1 TRBV29-1 NA TGCAGCGCATTGACAGGGGAGGCAGATACGCAGTATTTT CSALTGEADTQYF
TRBJ2-6 NA TRBV6-1 NA TGTGCCAGCAGTGAACCCTCTGGGGCCAACGTCCTGACTTTC CASSEPSGANVLTF
TRBJ1-5 NA TRBV27 NA TGTGCCAGCAGTTTATCGCCCCCTCAGCCCCAGCATTTT CASSLSPPQPQHF
TRBJ2-7 TRBD1 TRBV30 once TGTGCCTGGACAAGGGGGCAGGGACCCTACGAGCAGTACTTC CAWTRGQGPYEQYF
TRBJ2-5 NA TRBV29-1 once TGCAGCGGAGGGCAGACCCAAGAGACCCAGTACTTC CSGGQTQETQYF
TRBJ2-7 TRBD1 TRBV29-1 NA TGCAGCGTTGCCTCGGGGACAGGAACGGACGAGCAGTACTTC CSVASGTGTDEQYF
TRBJ2-1 NA TRBV15 NA TGTGCCACCAGCAGAGAGCGCCGCGGCAATGAGCAGTTCTTC CATSRERRGNEQFF
TRBJ2-1 NA TRBV20-1 NA TGCAGTGCTAGACCCCTAGTATGGTCCTACAATGAGCAGTTCTTC CSARPLVWSYNEQFF
TRBJ2-7 NA TRBV7-7 NA TGTGCTAGCAGCCCGACCCCCGGTATGACCAGATCGAGCTACGAGCAGTACTTC CASSPTPGMTRSSYEQYF
TRBJ2-7 NA TRBV20-1 NA TGCAGTGCTAGATTGTCCTACGAGCAGTACTTC CSARLSYEQYF
TRBJ2-1 TRBD2 TRBV24-1 NA TGTGCCACCAGTGATTTCGGAGCGGGAGCGTACAATGAGCAGTTCTTC CATSDFGAGAYNEQFF
TRBJ2-6 NA TRBV6-6 NA TGTGCCAGCAGTTACCAGGCCCCCTCTGGGGCCAACGTCCTGACTTTC CASSYQAPSGANVLTF
TRBJ1-5 NA TRBV29-1 NA TGCAGCGTCGCGGTCGATAGCAATCAGCCCCAGCATTTT CSVAVDSNQPQHF
TRBJ2-5 TRBD2 TRBV29-1 NA TGCAGCGTTAAGGGGACTAGCGGGGGTTTGTACCAAGAGACCCAGTACTTC CSVKGTSGGLYQETQYF
TRBJ2-5 TRBD2 TRBV15 once TGTGCCACCAGCAGACTTCCAAGCGGGAGGGGTGAGACCCAGTACTTC CATSRLPSGRGETQYF
TRBJ1-4 NA TRBV27 NA TGTGCCAGCCGCAACCTTGATAGGGAAAAACTGTTTTTT CASRNLDREKLFF
TRBJ1-2 NA TRBV19 once TGTGCCAGTACTGACAGTAGTCGGTATGGCTACACCTTC CASTDSSRYGYTF
TRBJ1-3 NA TRBV7-8 NA TGTGCCAGCAGCTTAGACGAGGGGCTCTCTGGAAACACCATATATTTT CASSLDEGLSGNTIYF
TRBJ2-1 NA TRBV29-1 NA TGCAGCGTTGCCCGGGGTCCAGTCAATGAGCAGTTCTTC CSVARGPVNEQFF
TRBJ2-5 TRBD2 TRBV7-2 NA TGTGCCAGCAGCTTTGCCGGACTAGCGGCAGAGACCCAGTACTTC CASSFAGLAAETQYF
TRBJ2-7 TRBD2 TRBV5-6 NA TGTGCCAGCAGCACCCCTAGAGCGGGAGGGATCCGCGAGCAGTACTTC CASSTPRAGGIREQYF
TRBJ2-5 NA TRBV7-2 NA TGTGCCAGCAGGACGAACCGGCCCCCCGAGACCCAGTACTTC CASRTNRPPETQYF
TRBJ2-1 NA TRBV12-3/TRBV12-4 NA TGTGCCAGCAACGACAGGTCCTACAATGAGCAGTTCTTC CASNDRSYNEQFF
TRBJ2-5 TRBD2 TRBV5-1 NA TGCGCCAGCAGTCCGACTAGCCTCCAAGAGACCCAGTACTTC CASSPTSLQETQYF
TRBJ2-3 TRBD2 TRBV29-1 NA TGCAGCGTTGGTCAACTAGCGGCGGCAGATACGCAGTATTTT CSVGQLAAADTQYF
TRBJ2-7 TRBD2 TRBV6-5 NA TGTGCCAGCAGTTACGCACTAGCGGGAGTCGGCTCCTACGAGCAGTACTTC CASSYALAGVGSYEQYF
TRBJ2-7 NA TRBV9 NA TGTGCCAGCAGCGTAGGGGATTACGAGCAGTACTTC CASSVGDYEQYF
TRBJ2-5 NA TRBV20-1 NA TGCAGTGCTAGAGCCCTCGGGGCGCGTGAGACCCAGTACTTC CSARALGARETQYF
TRBJ2-5 TRBD1 TRBV27 NA TGTGCCAGCAGCCGGACAGGTCGAGAGACCCAGTACTTC CASSRTGRETQYF
TRBJ2-5 TRBD2 TRBV20-1 NA TGCAGTGCCCCAGGTGGGGGAGGGACGGAGACCCAGTACTTC CSAPGGGGTETQYF
TRBJ2-7 NA TRBV20-1 NA TGCAGTGCTAGAGAGGCGGGAAGGGACGAGCAGTACTTC CSAREAGRDEQYF
TRBJ2-7 TRBD1 TRBV6-2/TRBV6-3 NA TGTGCCAGCAGTCCTTGGCCGGGACAGGACTACGAGCAGTACTTC CASSPWPGQDYEQYF
TRBJ1-2 NA TRBV3-1 NA TGTGCCAGCAGCCAAAGCCAGACCGGTTATGGCTACACCTTC CASSQSQTGYGYTF
TRBJ1-1 NA TRBV27 few TGTGCCAGCAGTTTACGGGGGAACACTGAAGCTTTCTTT CASSLRGNTEAFF
TRBJ1-1 NA TRBV9 once TGTGCCAGCAGCGCCACCGGGACACAGAACACTGAAGCTTTCTTT CASSATGTQNTEAFF
TRBJ1-2 NA TRBV28 NA TGTGCCAGCAGTTTTAAGACAGGTAGCTATGGCTACACCTTC CASSFKTGSYGYTF